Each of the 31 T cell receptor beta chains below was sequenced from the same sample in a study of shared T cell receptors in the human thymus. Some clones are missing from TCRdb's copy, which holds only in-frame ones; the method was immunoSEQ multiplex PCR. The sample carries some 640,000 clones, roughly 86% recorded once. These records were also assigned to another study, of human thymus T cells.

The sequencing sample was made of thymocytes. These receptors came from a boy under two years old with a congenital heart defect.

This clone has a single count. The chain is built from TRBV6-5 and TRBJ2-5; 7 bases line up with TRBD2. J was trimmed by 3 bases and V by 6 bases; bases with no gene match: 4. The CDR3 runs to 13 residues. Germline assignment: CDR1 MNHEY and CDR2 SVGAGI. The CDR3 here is CASRVGGEETQYF. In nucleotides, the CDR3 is TGTGCCAGCAGGGTTGGGGGGGAAGAGACCCAGTACTTC.

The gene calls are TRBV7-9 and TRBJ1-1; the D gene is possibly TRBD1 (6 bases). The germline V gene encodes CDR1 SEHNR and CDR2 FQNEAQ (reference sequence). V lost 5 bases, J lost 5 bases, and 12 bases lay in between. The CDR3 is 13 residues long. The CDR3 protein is CASSLQGRTEAFF. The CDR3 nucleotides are TGTGCCAGCAGCCTTCAGGGGAGAACTGAAGCTTTCTTT. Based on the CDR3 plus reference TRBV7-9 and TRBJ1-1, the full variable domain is DTGVSQNPRHKITKRGQNVTFRCDPISEHNRLYWYRQTLGQGPEFLTYFQNEAQLEKSRLLSDRFSAERPKGSFSTLEIQRTEQGDSAMYLCASSLQGRTEAFFGQGTRLTVV.

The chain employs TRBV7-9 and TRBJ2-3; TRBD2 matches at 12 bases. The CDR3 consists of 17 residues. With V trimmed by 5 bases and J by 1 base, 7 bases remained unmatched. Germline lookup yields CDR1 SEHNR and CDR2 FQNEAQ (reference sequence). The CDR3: CASSVTSGGPRTDTQYF. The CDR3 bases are TGTGCCAGCAGCGTAACTAGCGGGGGGCCCCGCACAGATACGCAGTATTTT.

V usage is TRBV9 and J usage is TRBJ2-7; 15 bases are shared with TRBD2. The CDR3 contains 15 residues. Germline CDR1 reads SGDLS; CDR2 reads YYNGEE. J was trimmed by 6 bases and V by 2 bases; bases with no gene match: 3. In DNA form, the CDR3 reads TGTGCCAGCAGCGTTCGGACTAGCGGGAGGGCCGAGCAGTACTTC. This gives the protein CASSVRTSGRAEQYF.

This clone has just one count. The DNA of the CDR3 is TGTGCCATCAGTGATAACGACCCTACGGGGTCCTACAATGAGCAGTTCTTC. Its translation is CAISDNDPTGSYNEQFF. The rearrangement joins TRBV10-3 to TRBJ2-1, with D possibly matching TRBD2 (5 bases). CDR1 and CDR2 from the germline V gene are ENHRY and SYGVKD. The CDR3 has 17 amino acids. Trimming took 3 bases from V and 1 from J, leaving 16 bases between them.

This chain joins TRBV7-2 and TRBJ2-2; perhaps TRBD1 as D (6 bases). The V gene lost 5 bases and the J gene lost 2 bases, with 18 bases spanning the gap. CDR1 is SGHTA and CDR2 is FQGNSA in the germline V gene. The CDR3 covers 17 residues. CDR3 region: CASSPRTEPKNTGELFF. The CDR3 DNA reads TGTGCCAGCAGCCCCCGGACAGAACCTAAAAACACCGGGGAGCTGTTTTTT.

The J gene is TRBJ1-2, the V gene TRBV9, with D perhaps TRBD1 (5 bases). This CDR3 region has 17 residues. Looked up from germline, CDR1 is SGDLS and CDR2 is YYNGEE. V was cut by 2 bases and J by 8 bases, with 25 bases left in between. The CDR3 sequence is CASSVFPIRRGAGGYTF. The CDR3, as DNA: TGTGCCAGCAGCGTCTTTCCGATAAGAAGGGGCGCGGGGGGCTACACCTTC.

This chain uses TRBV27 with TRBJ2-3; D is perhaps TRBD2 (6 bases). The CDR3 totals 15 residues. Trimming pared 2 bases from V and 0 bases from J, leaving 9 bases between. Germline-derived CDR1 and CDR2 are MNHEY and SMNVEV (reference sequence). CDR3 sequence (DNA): TGTGCCAGCAGTTTAAGGCGGGACAGCACAGATACGCAGTATTTT. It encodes CASSLRRDSTDTQYF.

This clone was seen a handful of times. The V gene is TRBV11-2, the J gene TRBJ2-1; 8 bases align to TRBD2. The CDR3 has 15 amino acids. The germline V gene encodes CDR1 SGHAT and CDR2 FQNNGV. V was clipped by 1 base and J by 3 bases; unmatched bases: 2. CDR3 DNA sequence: TGTGCCAGCAGCTTAGGCGGGGGGCTCTACAATGAGCAGTTCTTC. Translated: CASSLGGGLYNEQFF.

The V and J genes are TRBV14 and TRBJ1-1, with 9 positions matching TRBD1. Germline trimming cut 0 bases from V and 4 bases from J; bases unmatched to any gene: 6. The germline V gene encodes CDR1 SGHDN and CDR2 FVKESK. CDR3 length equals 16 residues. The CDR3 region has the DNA TGTGCCAGCAGCCAAGAGCCACAGGGGGCTGGCACTGAAGCTTTCTTT. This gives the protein CASSQEPQGAGTEAFF.

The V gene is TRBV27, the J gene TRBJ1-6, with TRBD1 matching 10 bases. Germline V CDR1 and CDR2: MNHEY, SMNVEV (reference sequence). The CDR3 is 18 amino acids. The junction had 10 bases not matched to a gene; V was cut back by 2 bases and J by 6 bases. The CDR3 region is CASSLDGPGDRGNSPLHF. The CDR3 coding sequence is TGTGCCAGCAGTTTAGATGGCCCCGGGGACAGGGGTAATTCACCCCTCCACTTT.

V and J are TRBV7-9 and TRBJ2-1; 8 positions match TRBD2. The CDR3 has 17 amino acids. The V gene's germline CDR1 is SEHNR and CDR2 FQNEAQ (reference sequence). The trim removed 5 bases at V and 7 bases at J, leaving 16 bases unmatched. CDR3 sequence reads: CASSPTEREGRWNEQFF. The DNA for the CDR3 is TGTGCCAGCAGCCCAACGGAACGGGAGGGCCGTTGGAATGAGCAGTTCTTC. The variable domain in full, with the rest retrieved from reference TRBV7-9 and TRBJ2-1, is DTGVSQNPRHKITKRGQNVTFRCDPISEHNRLYWYRQTLGQGPEFLTYFQNEAQLEKSRLLSDRFSAERPKGSFSTLEIQRTEQGDSAMYLCASSPTEREGRWNEQFFGPGTRLTVL.

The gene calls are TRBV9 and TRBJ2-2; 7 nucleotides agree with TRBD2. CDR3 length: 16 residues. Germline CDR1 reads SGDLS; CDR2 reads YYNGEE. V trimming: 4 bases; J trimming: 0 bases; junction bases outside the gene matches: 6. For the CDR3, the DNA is TGTGCCAGCAGCCTAGGACTAGATTCGAACACCGGGGAGCTGTTTTTT. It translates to CASSLGLDSNTGELFF. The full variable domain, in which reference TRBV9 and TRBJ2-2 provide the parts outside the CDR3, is DSGVTQTPKHLITATGQRVTLRCSPRSGDLSVYWYQQSLDQGLQFLIQYYNGEERAKGNILERFSAQQFPDLHSELNLSSLELGDSALYFCASSLGLDSNTGELFFGEGSRLTVL.

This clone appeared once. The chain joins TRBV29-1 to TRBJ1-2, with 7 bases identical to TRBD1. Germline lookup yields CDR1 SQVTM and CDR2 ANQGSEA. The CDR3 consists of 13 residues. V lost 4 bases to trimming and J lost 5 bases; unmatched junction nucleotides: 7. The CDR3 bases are TGCAGCGTTGTAACAGGGGAACAGTATGGCTACACCTTC. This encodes CSVVTGEQYGYTF.

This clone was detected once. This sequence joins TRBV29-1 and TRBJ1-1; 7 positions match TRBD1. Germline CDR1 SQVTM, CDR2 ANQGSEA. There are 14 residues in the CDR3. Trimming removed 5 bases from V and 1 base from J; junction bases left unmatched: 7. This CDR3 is CSVIHGQENTEAFF. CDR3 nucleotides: TGCAGCGTTATACACGGACAGGAGAACACTGAAGCTTTCTTT.

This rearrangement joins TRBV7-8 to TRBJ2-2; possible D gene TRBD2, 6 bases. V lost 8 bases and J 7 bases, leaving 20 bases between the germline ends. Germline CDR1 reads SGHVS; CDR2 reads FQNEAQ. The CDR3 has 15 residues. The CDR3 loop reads CASSLGDLTVGELFF. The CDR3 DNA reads TGTGCCAGCTCCCTCGGGGACTTGACGGTCGGGGAGCTGTTTTTT.

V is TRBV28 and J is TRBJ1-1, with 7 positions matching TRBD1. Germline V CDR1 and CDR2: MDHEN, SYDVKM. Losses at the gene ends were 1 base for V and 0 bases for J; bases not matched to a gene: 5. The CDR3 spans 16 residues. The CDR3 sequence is CASSLLGGPMNTEAFF. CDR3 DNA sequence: TGTGCCAGCAGTTTATTAGGGGGCCCCATGAACACTGAAGCTTTCTTT.

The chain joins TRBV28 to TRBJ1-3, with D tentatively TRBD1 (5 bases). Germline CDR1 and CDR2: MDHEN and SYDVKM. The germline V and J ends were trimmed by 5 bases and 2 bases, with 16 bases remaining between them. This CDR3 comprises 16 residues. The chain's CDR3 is CASSHSGFRAGNTIYF. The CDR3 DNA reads TGTGCCAGCAGTCACTCAGGGTTTCGGGCTGGAAACACCATATATTTT. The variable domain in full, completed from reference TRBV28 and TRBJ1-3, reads DVKVTQSSRYLVKRTGEKVFLECVQDMDHENMFWYRQDPGLGLRLIYFSYDVKMKEKGDIPEGYSVSREKKERFSLILESASTNQTSMYLCASSHSGFRAGNTIYFGEGSWLTVV.

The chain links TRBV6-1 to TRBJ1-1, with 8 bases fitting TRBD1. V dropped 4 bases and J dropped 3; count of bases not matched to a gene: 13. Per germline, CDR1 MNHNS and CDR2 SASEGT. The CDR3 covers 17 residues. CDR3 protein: CASSVDRDRIRDTEAFF. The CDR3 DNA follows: TGTGCCAGCAGTGTGGACAGGGATCGTATTCGGGACACTGAAGCTTTCTTT.

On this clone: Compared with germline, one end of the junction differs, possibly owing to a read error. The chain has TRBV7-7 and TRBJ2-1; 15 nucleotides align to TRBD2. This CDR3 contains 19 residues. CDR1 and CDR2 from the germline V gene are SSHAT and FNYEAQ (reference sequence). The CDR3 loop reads CASRLRGFRTSGGGNEQFF. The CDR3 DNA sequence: TGTGCTAGCAGGCTAAGGGGTTTTCGGACTAGCGGGGGGGGCAATGAGCAGTTCTTC.

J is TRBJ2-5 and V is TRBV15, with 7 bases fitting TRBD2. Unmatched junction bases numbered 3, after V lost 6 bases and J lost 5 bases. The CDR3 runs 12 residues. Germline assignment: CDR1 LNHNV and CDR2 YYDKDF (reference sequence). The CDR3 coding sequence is TGTGCCACCAGTGAACTAGCGGAGACCCAGTACTTC. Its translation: CATSELAETQYF. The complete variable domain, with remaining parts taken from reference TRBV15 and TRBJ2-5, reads DAMVIQNPRYQVTQFGKPVTLSCSQTLNHNVMYWYQQKSSQAPKLLFHYYDKDFNNEADTPDNFQSRRPNTSFCFLDIRSPGLGDTAMYLCATSELAETQYFGPGTRLLVL.

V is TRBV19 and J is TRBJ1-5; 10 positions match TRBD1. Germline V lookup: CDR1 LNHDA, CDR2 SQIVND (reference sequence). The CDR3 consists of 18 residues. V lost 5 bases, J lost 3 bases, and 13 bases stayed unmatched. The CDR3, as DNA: TGTGCCAGTAGTCCCCGTCATAGGACAGGGGGTCCCAATCAGCCCCAGCATTTT. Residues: CASSPRHRTGGPNQPQHF.

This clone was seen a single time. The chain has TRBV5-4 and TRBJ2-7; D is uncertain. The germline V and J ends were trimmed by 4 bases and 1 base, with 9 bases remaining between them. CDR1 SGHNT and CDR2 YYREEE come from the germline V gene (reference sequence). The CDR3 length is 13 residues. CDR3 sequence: CASSRGFSYEQYF. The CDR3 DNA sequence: TGTGCCAGCAGCCGAGGCTTTTCCTACGAGCAGTACTTC.

The chain's CDR3 is CASSVTGVTDTQYF. In nucleotides, the CDR3 is TGTGCCAGCAGTGTAACGGGTGTCACAGATACGCAGTATTTT. The rearrangement links TRBV28 to TRBJ2-3; D gene uncertain. V lost 5 bases and J 2 bases, leaving 11 bases between the germline ends. CDR3 length equals 14 residues. Germline CDR1 MDHEN, CDR2 SYDVKM.

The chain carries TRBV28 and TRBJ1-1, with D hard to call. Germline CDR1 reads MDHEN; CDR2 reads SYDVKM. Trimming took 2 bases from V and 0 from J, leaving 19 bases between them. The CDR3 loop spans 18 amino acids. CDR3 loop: CASSLRPLGGRMNTEAFF. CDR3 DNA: TGTGCCAGCAGTTTACGTCCCCTAGGCGGCCGCATGAACACTGAAGCTTTCTTT.

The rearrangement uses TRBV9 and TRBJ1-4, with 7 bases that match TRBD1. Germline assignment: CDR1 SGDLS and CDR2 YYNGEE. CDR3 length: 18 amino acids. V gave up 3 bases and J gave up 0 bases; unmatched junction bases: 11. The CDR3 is CASSAPGTENSTNEKLFF. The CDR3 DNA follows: TGTGCCAGCAGCGCCCCCGGGACAGAGAACTCAACTAATGAAAAACTGTTTTTT.

The CDR3 spells CASSDHLLVGTVTYEQYF. The CDR3 DNA sequence: TGTGCCAGCAGTGATCATCTTCTGGTTGGGACTGTAACCTACGAGCAGTACTTC. The chain carries TRBV2 and TRBJ2-7, with D tentatively TRBD2 (6 bases). V lost 3 bases and J lost 2, with 23 bases in between. The V gene's germline CDR1 is SNHLY and CDR2 FYNNEI. The CDR3 has 18 residues.

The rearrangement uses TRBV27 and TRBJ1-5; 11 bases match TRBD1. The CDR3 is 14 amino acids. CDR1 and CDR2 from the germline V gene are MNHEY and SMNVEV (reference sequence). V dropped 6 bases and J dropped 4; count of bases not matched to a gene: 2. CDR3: CASSRDRGNQPQHF. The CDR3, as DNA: TGTGCCAGCAGCAGGGACAGGGGGAATCAGCCCCAGCATTTT.

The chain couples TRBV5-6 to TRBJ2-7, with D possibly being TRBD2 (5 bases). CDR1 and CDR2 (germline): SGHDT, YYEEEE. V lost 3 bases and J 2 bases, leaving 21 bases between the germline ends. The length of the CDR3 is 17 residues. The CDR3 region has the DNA TGTGCCAGCAGCTCACCGGGTTCCGGCCCCGGGACCTACGAGCAGTACTTC. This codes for CASSSPGSGPGTYEQYF.

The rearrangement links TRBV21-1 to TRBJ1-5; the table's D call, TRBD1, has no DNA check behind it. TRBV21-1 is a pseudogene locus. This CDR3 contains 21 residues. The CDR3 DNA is TGTGCCAGCAGCAGAAGTGAGCATGCCGGGACAGGGGACCTTAATAATCAGCCCCAGCATTTT. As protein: CASSRSEHAGTGDLNNQPQHF.

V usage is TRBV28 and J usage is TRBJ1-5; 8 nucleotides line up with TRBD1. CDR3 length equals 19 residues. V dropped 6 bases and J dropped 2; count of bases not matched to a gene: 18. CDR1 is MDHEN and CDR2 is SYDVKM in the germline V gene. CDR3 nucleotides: TGTGCCAGCAGCAATCCCGAGGCAGGGGGCAAGGGGGGCAATCAGCCCCAGCATTTT. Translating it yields CASSNPEAGGKGGNQPQHF.